This paragraph reports one T cell receptor beta chain. Healthy donors of bone marrow made up the group. This entry comes from a study of cytomegalovirus exposure and HLA in healthy donors. The CDR3 spans 15 residues. Germline V CDR1 and CDR2: SEHNR, FQNEAQ (reference sequence). Trimming removed 4 bases from V and 3 bases from J, with 12 bases in between. The PCR made use of 60 Vbeta and 13 Jbeta primers. TCRdb's copy holds only in-frame clones and misses some; the assay was immunoSEQ multiplex PCR. The data show tens of thousands of clones, with roughly 79% seen just once and approximately 6% held by the top ten.

The chain couples TRBV7-9 to TRBJ1-4, with a possible D match to TRBD1 (6 bases). This sequence originates from a female donor in good health and CMV-seronegative. The sequencing input was PBMCs. In nucleotides, the CDR3 is TGTGCCAGCAGCTCACCGGGACACCCTAATGAAAAACTGTTTTTT. This translates into CASSSPGHPNEKLFF. The whole variable domain, remainder taken from reference TRBV7-9 and TRBJ1-4, is DTGVSQNPRHKITKRGQNVTFRCDPISEHNRLYWYRQTLGQGPEFLTYFQNEAQLEKSRLLSDRFSAERPKGSFSTLEIQRTEQGDSAMYLCASSSPGHPNEKLFFGSGTQLSVL.